This T cell receptor (beta chain) was identified during a study of T cell responses to AZD1222 COVID-19 vaccine (dated by TCRdb to the early 2020s). Turning to the overall study: TCR sequencing covered some 240 trial participants: 200 to 210 given two doses of AZD1222 and 26 given two doses of MenACWY control vaccine. Enrollment into the trials was organized by age into subgroups of 18-55, 56-69 and 70-plus years, and those subgroups contained approximately 160, 26 and 62 TCR-sequenced participants, respectively.

A remark on this clone: Its antigen is currently not known. Per-base qualities were not stored, and no clone one base away is much larger.

Points the paper makes about the study in general: Most participants were white British and females outnumbered males, and the authors suggested that clonal diversity may have been underestimated. No day 14 peak-response samples were available, so repertoires were characterized only after the peak T cell response. Conclusions about previously exposed vaccinees are limited, since just five to seven AZD1222 recipients were seropositive for SARS-CoV-2 at baseline. Spike-specific TCR breadth and depth rose significantly after two AZD1222 doses compared with day 0 and with MenACWY recipients. The whole spike protein was spanned by vaccine-associated CD4 TCRs, and dominant responses were seen in regions 160-218 and 743-854. In the small 56-69-year group, the increase in depth fell short of significance, most likely because of low power. Reportedly, almost half of the unique spike-specific TCRs recognized epitopes lying outside the regions that are mutated in the B.1.351 and B.1.1.7 variants.

Counted from cysteine to phenylalanine, this CDR3 has 14 amino acids. Just CDR3 DNA is preserved here, 42 bases in frame from base 1. CDR1 is given as SGHTA and CDR2 as FQGNSA, both from the germline V gene. Compared with germline, V lacks 1 base and J lacks 4 bases; bases without a gene match: 3. What the time point label conveys for this sample: about 28 days (+/-7) after the second vaccine dose. AZD1222 recipients with second doses at about 4 weeks or about 12 weeks were pooled, because spike-specific TCR depth and breadth did not differ between schedules. Vaccinee samples were obtained from the UK trials COV001 and COV002, which included a single-blind randomized controlled phase 2/3 trial of AZD1222 (ChAdOx1 nCoV-19) in healthy adults. For TCRbeta chain sequencing, PBMC samples were collected from trial participants at day 0 and at day 28 after the second dose. The CDR3 regions of human TCRbeta chains were subjected to immunosequencing. From the authors' description of their analysis: TCRs in the repertoires were compared against a reference library of SARS-CoV-2-specific TCRs that had been generated with the MIRA antigen-specificity platform. Breadth was defined as the fraction of unique TCRs that were SARS-CoV-2-associated. Depth was defined as the fraction of total T cells that were SARS-CoV-2-associated. Using the MIRA data, each spike-specific TCR was mapped to the spike region that the TCR reacts to and placed in a CD4 or CD8 class. Log10-transformed breadth and depth values were compared by one-way ANOVA with Sidak's multiple comparisons tests. This is the immuneACCESS table as TCRdb keeps it, with only in-frame sequences that have V and J called. A part of the clones is gone; compared with another copy, unresolved V genes explain less than half, and the rest is unexplained. V and J calls and clone size come straight from that table; D and trimming were deduced from the DNA. For this sample the table gives 110,000 to 150,000 clones, of which 80% to 95% were detected only once. In total, the top ten clones hold 2.5% to 4% of the sample.

The TCR was taken from an adult who received the AZD1222 COVID-19 vaccine. Recombination joined TRBV7-2 with TRBJ1-1; TRBD1 fits 7 bases in the junction. The sample was peripheral blood, taken 28 days after the second AZD1222 dose. The sequenced DNA is TGTGCCAGCAGCTTAGTGACAGGGAGCACTGAAGCTTTCTTT. Its protein product is CASSLVTGSTEAFF.